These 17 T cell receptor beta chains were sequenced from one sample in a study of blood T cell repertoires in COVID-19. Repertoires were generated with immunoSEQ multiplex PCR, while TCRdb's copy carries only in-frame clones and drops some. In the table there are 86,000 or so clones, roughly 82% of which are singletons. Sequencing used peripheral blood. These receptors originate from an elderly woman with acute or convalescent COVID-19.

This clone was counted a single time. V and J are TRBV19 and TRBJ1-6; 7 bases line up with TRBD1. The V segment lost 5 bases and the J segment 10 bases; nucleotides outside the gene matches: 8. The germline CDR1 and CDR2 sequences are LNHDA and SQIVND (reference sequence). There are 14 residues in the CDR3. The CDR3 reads CASSLRTGQSPLHF. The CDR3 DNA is TGTGCCAGTAGTCTCCGGACAGGCCAATCACCCCTCCACTTT.

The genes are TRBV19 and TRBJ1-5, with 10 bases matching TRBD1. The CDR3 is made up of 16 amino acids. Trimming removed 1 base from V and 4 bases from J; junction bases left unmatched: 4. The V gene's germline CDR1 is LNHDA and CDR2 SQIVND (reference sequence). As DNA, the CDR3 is TGTGCCAGTAGTATAGTGGGACAGGGGTCAAATCAGCCCCAGCATTTT. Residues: CASSIVGQGSNQPQHF.

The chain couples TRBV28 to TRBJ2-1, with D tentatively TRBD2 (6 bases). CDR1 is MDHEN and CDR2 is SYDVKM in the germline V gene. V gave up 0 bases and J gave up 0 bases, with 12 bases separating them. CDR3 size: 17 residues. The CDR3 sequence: CASSLWGSGSSYNEQFF. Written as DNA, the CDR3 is TGTGCCAGCAGTTTATGGGGTAGCGGCAGCTCCTACAATGAGCAGTTCTTC.

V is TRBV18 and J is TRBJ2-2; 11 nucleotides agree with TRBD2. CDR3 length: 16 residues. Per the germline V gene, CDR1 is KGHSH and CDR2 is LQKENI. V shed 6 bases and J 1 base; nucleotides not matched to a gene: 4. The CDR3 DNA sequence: TGTGCCAGCTCCCGACTAGCGGGGCAGAACACCGGGGAGCTGTTTTTT. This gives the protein CASSRLAGQNTGELFF. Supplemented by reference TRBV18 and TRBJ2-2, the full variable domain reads NAGVMQNPRHLVRRRGQEARLRCSPMKGHSHVYWYRQLPEEGLKFMVYLQKENIIDESGMPKERFSAEFPKEGPSILRIQQVVRGDSAAYFCASSRLAGQNTGELFFGEGSRLTVL.

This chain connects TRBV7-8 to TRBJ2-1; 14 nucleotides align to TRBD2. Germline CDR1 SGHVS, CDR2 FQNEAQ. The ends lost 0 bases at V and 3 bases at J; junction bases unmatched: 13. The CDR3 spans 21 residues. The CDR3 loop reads CASSLALSGTSGSISYNEQFF. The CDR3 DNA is TGTGCCAGCAGCTTAGCTCTATCCGGGACTAGCGGGAGTATCAGCTACAATGAGCAGTTCTTC.

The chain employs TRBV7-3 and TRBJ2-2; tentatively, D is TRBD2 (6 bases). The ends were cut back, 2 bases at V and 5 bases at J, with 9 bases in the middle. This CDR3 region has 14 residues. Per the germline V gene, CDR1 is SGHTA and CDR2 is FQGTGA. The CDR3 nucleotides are TGTGCCAGCAGCTTATCGGGGAGGACCGGGGAGCTGTTTTTT. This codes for CASSLSGRTGELFF.

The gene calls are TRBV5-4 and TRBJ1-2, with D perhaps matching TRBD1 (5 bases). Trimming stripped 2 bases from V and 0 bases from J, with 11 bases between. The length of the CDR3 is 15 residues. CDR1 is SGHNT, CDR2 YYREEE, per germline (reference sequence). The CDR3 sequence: CASSLGGTTNYGYTF. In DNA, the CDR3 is TGTGCCAGCAGCTTAGGAGGGACTACTAACTATGGCTACACCTTC.

CDR3 loop: CASSLDRGRGQPQHF. The CDR3 nucleotides are TGTGCCAGCAGCTTAGACAGGGGTAGGGGGCAGCCCCAGCATTTT. The chain is built from TRBV7-2 and TRBJ1-5, with 7 positions matching TRBD1. Germline-derived CDR1 and CDR2 are SGHTA and FQGNSA. The trim removed 1 base at V and 7 bases at J, leaving 7 bases unmatched. CDR3 size: 15 residues.

The CDR3 nucleotides are TGCGCCAGCAGCGAGGGGACAGTGAAGTACTTC. It encodes CASSEGTVKYF. The chain recombines TRBV5-1 with TRBJ2-7; 7 bases agree with TRBD1. CDR3 length equals 11 residues. The V segment lost 4 bases and the J segment 11 bases; nucleotides outside the gene matches: 6. Germline assignment: CDR1 SGHRS and CDR2 YFSETQ.

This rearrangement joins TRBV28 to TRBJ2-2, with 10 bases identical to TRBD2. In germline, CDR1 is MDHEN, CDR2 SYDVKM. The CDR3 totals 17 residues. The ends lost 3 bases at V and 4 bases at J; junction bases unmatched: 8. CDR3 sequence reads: CASSLIGLADRTGELFF. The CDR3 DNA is TGTGCCAGCAGTTTGATTGGACTAGCGGATCGCACCGGGGAGCTGTTTTTT.

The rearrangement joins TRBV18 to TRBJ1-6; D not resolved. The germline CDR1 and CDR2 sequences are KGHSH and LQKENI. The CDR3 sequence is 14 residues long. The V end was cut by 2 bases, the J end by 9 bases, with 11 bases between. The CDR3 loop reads CASSPEARGSPLHF. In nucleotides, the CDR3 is TGTGCCAGCTCACCAGAGGCCCGAGGTTCACCCCTCCACTTT.

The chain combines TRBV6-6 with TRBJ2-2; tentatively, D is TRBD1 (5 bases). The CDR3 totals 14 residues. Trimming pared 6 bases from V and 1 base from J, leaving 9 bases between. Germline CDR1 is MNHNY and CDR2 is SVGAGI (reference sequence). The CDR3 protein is CASRRDRNTGELFF. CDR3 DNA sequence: TGTGCCAGCAGACGAGACAGGAACACCGGGGAGCTGTTTTTT.

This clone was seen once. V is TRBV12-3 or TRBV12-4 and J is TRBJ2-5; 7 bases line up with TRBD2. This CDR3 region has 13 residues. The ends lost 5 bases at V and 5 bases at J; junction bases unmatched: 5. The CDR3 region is CASSASGVETQYF. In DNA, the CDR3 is TGTGCCAGCAGTGCCAGCGGGGTGGAGACCCAGTACTTC.

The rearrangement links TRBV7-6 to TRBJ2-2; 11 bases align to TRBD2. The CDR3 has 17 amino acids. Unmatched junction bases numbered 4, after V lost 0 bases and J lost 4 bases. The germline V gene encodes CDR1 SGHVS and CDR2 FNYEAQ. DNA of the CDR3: TGTGCCAGCAGCTTAGCGCCAGGGACTAGCGGCACCGGGGAGCTGTTTTTT. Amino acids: CASSLAPGTSGTGELFF.

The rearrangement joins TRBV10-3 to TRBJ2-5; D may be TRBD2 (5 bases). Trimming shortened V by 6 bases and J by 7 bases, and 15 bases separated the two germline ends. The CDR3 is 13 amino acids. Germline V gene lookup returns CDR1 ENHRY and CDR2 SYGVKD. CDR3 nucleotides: TGTGCCATCAGACCCGGCTCCAGCGGGACCCAGTACTTC. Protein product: CAIRPGSSGTQYF.

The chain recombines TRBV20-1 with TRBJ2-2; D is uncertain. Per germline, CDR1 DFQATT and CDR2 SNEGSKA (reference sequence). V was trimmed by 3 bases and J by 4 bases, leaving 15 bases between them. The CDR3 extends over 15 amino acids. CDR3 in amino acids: CSASTGEPVTGELFF. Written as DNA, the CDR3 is TGCAGTGCTAGTACCGGAGAGCCGGTCACCGGGGAGCTGTTTTTT.

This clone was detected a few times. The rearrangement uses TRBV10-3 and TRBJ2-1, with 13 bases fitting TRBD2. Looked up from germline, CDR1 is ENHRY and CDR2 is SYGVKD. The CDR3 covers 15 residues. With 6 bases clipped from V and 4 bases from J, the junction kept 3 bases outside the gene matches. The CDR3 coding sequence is TGTGCCATCAGCGGGACTAGCGGGACTTACAATGAGCAGTTCTTC. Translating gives CAISGTSGTYNEQFF.